The clone carrying this TCR beta chain was recorded many times. What it binds is not known. Every sample yielded at least 7 million isolated PBMCs. PCR was performed a second time for roughly 7 to 12 cycles using a sample-barcoded 5' primer and a J-beta primer mix. Sequencing recovered at least 2.5 million CDR3-containing paired-end reads from each sample. TCRdb ran MiXCR on the 5' RACE reads and lists one entry per CDR3 protein. The data contain 650,000 to 1,000,000 distinct CDR3 sequences, 30% to 45% of them seen just once; the ten biggest clones take up about an eighth. This CDR3 has 15 residues. Trimming cost V 2 bases and J 5 bases; bases outside gene matches: 10. Germline V lookup: CDR1 DFQATT, CDR2 SNEGSKA (reference sequence). The sample is drawn from a study of blood T cells in healthy people across ages. On the study more broadly: The template switching approach captured approximately one barcoded beta molecule for every two T cells. Whole-study results and caveats: Long-lived and aged donors differed, with more naive CD4+ cells and higher diversity in the long-lived.

The origin of this receptor is a man younger than 35 in good health. The chain combines TRBV20-1 with TRBJ2-5; 8 nucleotides line up with TRBD1. Sequencing used blood. In DNA form, the CDR3 reads TGCAGTGCTAGACCGCAGGGGGCACTATTTGAGACCCAGTACTTC. Protein: CSARPQGALFETQYF.